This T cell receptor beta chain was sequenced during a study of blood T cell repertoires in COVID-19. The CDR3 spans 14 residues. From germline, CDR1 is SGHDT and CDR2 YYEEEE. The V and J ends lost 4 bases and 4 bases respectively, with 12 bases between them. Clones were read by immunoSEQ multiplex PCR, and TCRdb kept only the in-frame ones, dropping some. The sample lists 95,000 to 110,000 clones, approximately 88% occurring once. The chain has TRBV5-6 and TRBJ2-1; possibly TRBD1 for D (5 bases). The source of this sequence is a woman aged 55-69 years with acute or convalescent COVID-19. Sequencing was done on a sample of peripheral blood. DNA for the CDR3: TGTGCCAGCAGCCCCTTAGGGGCTTACAATGAGCAGTTCTTC. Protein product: CASSPLGAYNEQFF.